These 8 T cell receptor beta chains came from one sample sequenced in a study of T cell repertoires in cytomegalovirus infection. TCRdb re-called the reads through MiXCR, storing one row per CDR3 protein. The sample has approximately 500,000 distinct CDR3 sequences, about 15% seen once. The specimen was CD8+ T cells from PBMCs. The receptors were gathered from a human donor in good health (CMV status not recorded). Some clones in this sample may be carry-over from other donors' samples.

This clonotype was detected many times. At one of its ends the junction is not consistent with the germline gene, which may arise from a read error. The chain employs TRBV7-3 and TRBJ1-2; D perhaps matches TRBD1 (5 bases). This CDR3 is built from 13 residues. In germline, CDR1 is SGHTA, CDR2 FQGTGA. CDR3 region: CASSQSAWGLNIF. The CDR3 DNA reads TGTGCCAGCAGCCAATCGGCATGGGGCCTAAACATTTTC.

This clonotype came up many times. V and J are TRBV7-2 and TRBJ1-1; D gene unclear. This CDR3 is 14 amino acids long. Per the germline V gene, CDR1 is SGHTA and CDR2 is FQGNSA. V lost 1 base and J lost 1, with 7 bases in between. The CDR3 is CASSLGNRNTEAFF. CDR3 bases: TGTGCCAGCAGCTTAGGGAACCGGAACACTGAAGCTTTCTTT.

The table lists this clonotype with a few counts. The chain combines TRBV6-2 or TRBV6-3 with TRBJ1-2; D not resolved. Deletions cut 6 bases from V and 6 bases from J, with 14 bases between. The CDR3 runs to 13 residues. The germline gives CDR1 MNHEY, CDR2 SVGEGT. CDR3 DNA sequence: TGTGCCAGCAGCCTCGGGGAAGGGAATGGCTACACCTTC. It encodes CASSLGEGNGYTF.

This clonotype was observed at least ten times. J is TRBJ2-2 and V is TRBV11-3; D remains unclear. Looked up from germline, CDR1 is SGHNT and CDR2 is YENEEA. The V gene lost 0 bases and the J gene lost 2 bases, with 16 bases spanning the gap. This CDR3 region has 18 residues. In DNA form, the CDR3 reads TGTGCCAGCAGCTTAGAGGGTAGTGGGAAAGGAAACACCGGGGAGCTGTTTTTT. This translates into CASSLEGSGKGNTGELFF.

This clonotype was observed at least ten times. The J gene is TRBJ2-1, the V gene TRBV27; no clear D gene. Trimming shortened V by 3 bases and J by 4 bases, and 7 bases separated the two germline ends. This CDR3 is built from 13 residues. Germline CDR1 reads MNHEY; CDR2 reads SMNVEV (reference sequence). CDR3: CASSLVKYNEQFF. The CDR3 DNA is TGTGCCAGCAGTTTGGTCAAATACAATGAGCAGTTCTTC.

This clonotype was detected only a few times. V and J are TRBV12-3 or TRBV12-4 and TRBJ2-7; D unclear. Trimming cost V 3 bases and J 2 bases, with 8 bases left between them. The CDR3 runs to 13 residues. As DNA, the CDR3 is TGTGCCAGCAGTTTTTTTGACGCCTACGAGCAGTACTTC. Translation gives CASSFFDAYEQYF.

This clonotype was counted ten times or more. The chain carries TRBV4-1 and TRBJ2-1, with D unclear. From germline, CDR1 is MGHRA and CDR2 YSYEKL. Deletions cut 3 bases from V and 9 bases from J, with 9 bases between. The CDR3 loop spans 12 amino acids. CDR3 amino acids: CASSQPSGEQFF. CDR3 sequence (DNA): TGCGCCAGCAGCCAGCCATCCGGTGAGCAGTTCTTC.

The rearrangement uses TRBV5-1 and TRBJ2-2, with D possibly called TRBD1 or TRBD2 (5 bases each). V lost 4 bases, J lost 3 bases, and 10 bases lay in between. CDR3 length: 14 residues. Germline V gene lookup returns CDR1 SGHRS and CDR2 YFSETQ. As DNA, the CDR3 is TGCGCCAGCAGCGGGGGACCTTACACCGGGGAGCTGTTTTTT. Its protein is CASSGGPYTGELFF.